The 10 T cell receptor beta chains below all came from one sample that was sequenced in a study of cytomegalovirus exposure and HLA in healthy donors. It was with 60 Vbeta and 13 Jbeta primers that the PCR ran. Using immunoSEQ multiplex PCR, the repertoire was profiled, and TCRdb retains in-frame clones only, with some absent. The sample records roughly 180,000 clones, roughly 80% being singletons. The sequenced sample consisted of PBMCs. These receptors were taken from a woman aged 18-29 years in good health and CMV-seronegative.

The chain joins TRBV27 to TRBJ2-7; D is unclear. CDR1 MNHEY and CDR2 SMNVEV come from the germline V gene (reference sequence). Trimming shortened V by 2 bases and J by 2 bases, and 10 bases separated the two germline ends. The CDR3 contains 14 residues. The CDR3 DNA sequence: TGTGCCAGCAGTTTAAGACCGGGTCCCTACGAGCAGTACTTC. Residues: CASSLRPGPYEQYF.

The chain employs TRBV7-2 and TRBJ2-3; D not resolved. From germline, CDR1 is SGHTA and CDR2 FQGNSA. The CDR3 consists of 15 residues. V was clipped by 5 bases and J by 3 bases, with 15 bases between them. The CDR3 bases are TGTGCCAGCAGCCCGGAGCCGATGACGACAGATACGCAGTATTTT. Translating it yields CASSPEPMTTDTQYF.

This clone occurred a few times. This chain links TRBV7-2 with TRBJ2-7; 7 positions agree with TRBD2. Germline CDR1 and CDR2: SGHTA and FQGNSA. CDR3 length: 14 residues. After removal of 6 bases from V and 5 bases from J, the junction contained 10 bases not matched to a gene. CDR3: CASSKLALSNEQYF. CDR3 sequence (DNA): TGTGCCAGCAGTAAACTAGCGCTATCTAACGAGCAGTACTTC.

Here the CDR3 reads CSVGDLNEQFF. CDR3 coding DNA: TGCAGCGTGGGGGACTTGAATGAGCAGTTCTTC. The chain is built from TRBV29-1 and TRBJ2-1; D is possibly TRBD2 (6 bases). This CDR3 spans 11 amino acids. Germline CDR1 is SQVTM and CDR2 is ANQGSEA. Trimming left V 6 bases short and J 7 bases short, with 10 bases between.

CDR3 amino acids: CASSSGGRKNTEAFF. The CDR3 nucleotides read TGCGCCAGCAGCTCGGGGGGACGGAAGAACACTGAAGCTTTCTTT. The rearrangement joins TRBV5-1 to TRBJ1-1; TRBD1 might be the D (5 bases). CDR1 is SGHRS, CDR2 YFSETQ, per germline. V gave up 3 bases and J gave up 1 base, with 13 bases separating them. CDR3 length: 15 residues.

V is TRBV5-4 and J is TRBJ1-2; a possible D gene is TRBD1 (6 bases). The germline V gene encodes CDR1 SGHNT and CDR2 YYREEE (reference sequence). The CDR3 consists of 15 residues. The ends were cut back, 4 bases at V and 4 bases at J, with 17 bases in the middle. The CDR3 sequence: CASSRLQQGSYGYTF. The CDR3 coding sequence is TGTGCCAGCAGCCGGTTGCAACAGGGATCCTATGGCTACACCTTC.

This chain links TRBV7-2 with TRBJ2-3; the D is unclear. Trimming cost V 3 bases and J 2 bases, with 6 bases left between them. Germline V gives CDR1 SGHTA, CDR2 FQGNSA. The CDR3 length is 13 residues. CDR3 sequence (DNA): TGTGCCAGCAGCTTTTCGGTCACAGATACGCAGTATTTT. Translation gives CASSFSVTDTQYF.

V and J are TRBV21-1 and TRBJ2-4; TRBD2 is the table's D call, not checked against the DNA. TRBV21-1 is classified as a pseudogene. This CDR3 contains 16 residues. DNA of the CDR3: TGTGCCAGTATACCGGGGGGGACAAAAGCCAAAAACATTCAGTACTTC. It encodes CASIPGGTKAKNIQYF.

This sequence joins TRBV6-5 and TRBJ2-1, with a tentative D call TRBD1 (5 bases). There are 15 residues in the CDR3. CDR1 and CDR2 from the germline V gene are MNHEY and SVGAGI. V was cut by 0 bases and J by 0 bases, with 6 bases left in between. The CDR3 sequence: CASSYSQGSYNEQFF. Here the CDR3 DNA reads TGTGCCAGCAGTTACTCGCAGGGCTCCTACAATGAGCAGTTCTTC.

The rearrangement joins TRBV5-1 to TRBJ2-6, with 9 bases identical to TRBD1. The germline V gene encodes CDR1 SGHRS and CDR2 YFSETQ. With 0 bases clipped from V and 3 bases from J, the junction kept 7 bases outside the gene matches. The CDR3 covers 18 residues. The CDR3 sequence is CASSLDRGLLFGANVLTF. CDR3 DNA sequence: TGCGCCAGCAGCTTGGACAGGGGGCTGCTATTTGGGGCCAACGTCCTGACTTTC.